A single sample is the source of the 14 T cell receptor beta chains below, sequenced in a study of CD8+ T cells in alopecia areata. cDNA prepared by RNA extraction and subsequent reverse transcription served as the template for sequencing. The method was immunoSEQ multiplex PCR; TCRdb's version includes in-frame clones alone and lacks a portion of them. The table lists 95,000 to 100,000 clones, about 64% of them singletons, with roughly 15% in the top ten. Treatment described: oral pan-JAK inhibitor, 5-10 mg twice daily. The sample was CD8+ T cells sorted from blood, taken at week 4, from a patient treated with tofacitinib. These receptors all come from a human donor with alopecia areata.

CDR3 in DNA: TGTGCCAGCAGCGCGAGCTACGAGCAGTACTTC. Residues: CASSASYEQYF. The rearrangement links TRBV5-5 to TRBJ2-7; D is ambiguous. This CDR3 comprises 11 residues. Germline CDR1 SGHKS, CDR2 YYEKEE (reference sequence). The V end lost 4 bases, the J end lost 3 bases, and 5 bases lay between the germline ends.

The rearrangement joins TRBV14 to TRBJ2-7, with D unresolved. The germline V gene has CDR1 SGHDN and CDR2 FVKESK. Trimming removed 3 bases at V and 4 bases at J, with 10 bases between. The CDR3 is 13 residues long. The CDR3 DNA sequence: TGTGCCAGCAGCCACTTTTTCCGGTACGAGCAGTACTTC. Amino acids: CASSHFFRYEQYF.

This chain links TRBV25-1 with TRBJ1-1; 10 positions agree with TRBD1. CDR3 length equals 14 residues. Germline CDR1 is MGHDK and CDR2 is SYGVNS. V dropped 5 bases and J dropped 4; count of bases not matched to a gene: 4. CDR3 amino acids: CASSRGQGSTEAFF. The CDR3 DNA reads as TGTGCCAGCAGTCGGGGACAGGGGAGCACTGAAGCTTTCTTT.

This rearrangement joins TRBV9 to TRBJ2-7, with unresolved D. V was shortened by 0 bases and J by 0 bases, with 7 bases between the two germline ends. This CDR3 spans 14 amino acids. Germline values: CDR1 SGDLS, CDR2 YYNGEE. The CDR3 sequence is CASSVGSASYEQYF. The CDR3 region has the DNA TGTGCCAGCAGCGTAGGCAGTGCCTCCTACGAGCAGTACTTC.

J is TRBJ2-3 and V is TRBV7-9; 15 bases are a match to TRBD2. V was clipped by 3 bases and J by 8 bases; unmatched bases: 3. The CDR3 is 15 amino acids. CDR1 SEHNR and CDR2 FQNEAQ come from the germline V gene (reference sequence). This CDR3 reads CASSLGLAGGGTQYF. CDR3 nucleotide sequence: TGTGCCAGCAGCTTGGGACTAGCGGGAGGCGGTACGCAGTATTTT.

V usage is TRBV4-3 and J usage is TRBJ2-7, with 10 bases identical to TRBD1. The trim removed 0 bases at V and 4 bases at J, leaving 6 bases unmatched. This CDR3 is built from 16 residues. Germline V gene data show CDR1 as LGHNA and CDR2 as YSLEER. CDR3 DNA sequence: TGCGCCAGCAGCCAAGAATTAGGACAGGGGGTTTACGAGCAGTACTTC. Translated: CASSQELGQGVYEQYF.

The CDR3 region is CASSYAQGALTEAFF. The CDR3 region has the DNA TGCGCCAGCAGCTATGCACAGGGGGCCTTGACTGAAGCTTTCTTT. The chain joins TRBV5-1 to TRBJ1-1; 9 bases are shared with TRBD1. V was clipped by 3 bases and J by 5 bases; unmatched bases: 8. Germline V gives CDR1 SGHRS, CDR2 YFSETQ. The CDR3 spans 15 residues.

The chain is built from TRBV7-3 and TRBJ2-2; D unclear. Per germline, CDR1 SGHTA and CDR2 FQGTGA. The CDR3 spans 11 residues. Trimming removed 8 bases at V and 6 bases at J, with 7 bases between. This chain's CDR3 is CASWSAGELFF. CDR3 DNA sequence: TGTGCCAGCTGGTCCGCCGGGGAGCTGTTTTTT.

This clone appeared a few times. The rearrangement joins TRBV29-1 to TRBJ2-7, with 9 nucleotides matching TRBD2. This CDR3 has 13 residues. Per germline, CDR1 SQVTM and CDR2 ANQGSEA. With V trimmed by 8 bases and J by 4 bases, 9 bases remained unmatched. CDR3 nucleotide sequence: TGCAGCCCGATGGGCGGGAGGGGATACGAGCAGTACTTC. Its translation: CSPMGGRGYEQYF.

The V gene is TRBV27, the J gene TRBJ2-7, with D unresolved. Trimming took 5 bases from V and 3 from J, leaving 14 bases between them. The CDR3 contains 14 residues. The germline CDR1 and CDR2 sequences are MNHEY and SMNVEV (reference sequence). The DNA for the CDR3 is TGTGCCAGCAGTCCTAGAGGCAATAACTACGAGCAGTACTTC. Translated, it gives CASSPRGNNYEQYF.

The V call is TRBV29-1, the J call TRBJ1-2; D not resolved. This CDR3 region has 13 residues. CDR1 is SQVTM, CDR2 ANQGSEA, per germline. V was trimmed by 4 bases and J by 4 bases, leaving 13 bases between them. CDR3: CSVGPGPIYGYTF. The CDR3 DNA follows: TGCAGCGTTGGCCCCGGACCGATCTATGGCTACACCTTC.

CDR3 nucleotides: TGTGCCTGGGCAGGAGTTGCGGGTGGCTACACCTTC. Translation gives CAWAGVAGGYTF. The V and J genes are TRBV30 and TRBJ1-2; no clear D. This CDR3 comprises 12 residues. V was pared by 5 bases and J by 7 bases, with 14 bases between. Germline V gene data show CDR1 as GTSNPN and CDR2 as SVGIG (reference sequence).

This clone showed up just a few times. The gene calls are TRBV6-5 and TRBJ2-6; D remains unclear. The CDR3 loop spans 16 amino acids. Germline V lookup: CDR1 MNHEY, CDR2 SVGAGI. Trimming took 3 bases from V and 0 from J, leaving 9 bases between them. CDR3 sequence: CASSYDSFSGANVLTF. CDR3 DNA sequence: TGTGCCAGCAGTTATGATAGCTTCTCTGGGGCCAACGTCCTGACTTTC.

V and J are TRBV7-2 and TRBJ2-7; D remains ambiguous. The germline CDR1 and CDR2 sequences are SGHTA and FQGNSA. V was trimmed by 0 bases and J by 2 bases, leaving 11 bases between them. This CDR3 contains 15 residues. CDR3 amino acids: CASSLAQWQAYEQYF. The CDR3, as DNA: TGTGCCAGCAGCTTAGCGCAGTGGCAGGCCTACGAGCAGTACTTC.